Below are 26 T cell receptor beta chains sequenced from a single sample in a study of beta chain features in type 1 diabetes. Isolated RNA was reverse transcribed in full, so expressed TCRB transcripts were sequenced. Profiled with immunoSEQ multiplex PCR; TCRdb holds only in-frame clones, not every one. The sample lists about 290,000 clones, under 8.5% occurring once. The sample was central memory CD4+ T cells from blood. These receptors came from a woman aged 18 to 35 in good health.

This clone has just a few counts. Other DNA sequences in the sample encode the same CDR3. This chain joins TRBV27 and TRBJ1-1; a possible D gene is TRBD1 (5 bases). This CDR3 is built from 12 residues. Germline CDR1 reads MNHEY; CDR2 reads SMNVEV (reference sequence). Trimming removed 3 bases at V and 7 bases at J, with 9 bases between. CDR3 protein: CASSFLDSEAFF. As DNA, the CDR3 is TGTGCCAGCAGTTTCCTAGACAGTGAAGCTTTCTTT.

V and J are TRBV30 and TRBJ1-2, with D unclear. V dropped 3 bases and J dropped 3 bases, with 14 bases sitting between them. The CDR3 is 14 amino acids. The germline V gene encodes CDR1 GTSNPN and CDR2 SVGIG (reference sequence). As DNA, the CDR3 is TGTGCCTGGAGCGCACGGGGTGCTGACTATGGCTACACCTTC. Its translation is CAWSARGADYGYTF. Using reference TRBV30 and TRBJ1-2 for the parts outside the CDR3, the full variable domain is SQTIHQWPATLVQPVGSPLSLECTVEGTSNPNLYWYRQAAGRGLQLLFYSVGIGQISSEVPQNLSASRPQDRQFILSSKKLLLSDSGFYLCAWSARGADYGYTFGSGTRLTVV.

This clone was detected ten times or more. This chain uses TRBV7-9 with TRBJ2-5, with a tentative D call TRBD1 (6 bases). The V gene lost 4 bases and the J gene lost 2 bases, with 20 bases spanning the gap. Germline V gene data show CDR1 as SEHNR and CDR2 as FQNEAQ (reference sequence). This CDR3 comprises 17 residues. The DNA of the CDR3 is TGTGCCAGCAGCTCGACGGGGTTCCGAGGGGGTCAAGAGACCCAGTACTTC. This gives the protein CASSSTGFRGGQETQYF.

This clone showed up just a few times. The V and J genes are TRBV11-2 and TRBJ2-1; D is ambiguous. V lost 3 bases, J lost 7 bases, and 4 bases lay in between. CDR3 length: 11 amino acids. The germline V gene has CDR1 SGHAT and CDR2 FQNNGV. Written as DNA, the CDR3 is TGTGCCAGCAGCTTGTTGAATGAGCAGTTCTTC. Translating it yields CASSLLNEQFF.

CDR3 sequence: CSVHPPQNTGELFF. The CDR3 DNA sequence: TGCAGCGTTCATCCGCCTCAGAACACCGGGGAGCTGTTTTTT. J is TRBJ2-2 and V is TRBV29-1; D is unresolved. Trimming shortened V by 5 bases and J by 1 base, and 11 bases separated the two germline ends. Germline CDR1 is SQVTM and CDR2 is ANQGSEA. The CDR3 runs to 14 residues.

This clone appeared a few times. This sequence joins TRBV7-2 and TRBJ2-7, with no clear D. CDR3 size: 12 residues. Trimming cost V 8 bases and J 2 bases, with 10 bases left between them. CDR1 and CDR2 from the germline V gene are SGHTA and FQGNSA. This chain's CDR3 is CASASFTYEQYF. CDR3 bases: TGTGCCAGCGCCTCCTTTACCTACGAGCAGTACTTC.

The CDR3 nucleotides are TGTGCCAGCAGCCAACGCGGAAGTGTAAGCTACGAGCAGTACTTC. Encoded protein: CASSQRGSVSYEQYF. V usage is TRBV16 and J usage is TRBJ2-7; D not certain. V was shortened by 2 bases and J by 3 bases, with 14 bases between the two germline ends. Germline V gives CDR1 KGHSY, CDR2 FQNENV. This CDR3 has 15 residues.

V usage is TRBV19 and J usage is TRBJ2-1, with D maybe TRBD1 (6 bases). The V end lost 3 bases, the J end lost 3 bases, and 15 bases lay between the germline ends. CDR1 is LNHDA, CDR2 SQIVND, per germline (reference sequence). The CDR3 runs to 16 residues. The CDR3 here is CASSMGATLNYNEQFF. DNA of the CDR3: TGTGCCAGTAGTATGGGGGCTACCCTAAACTACAATGAGCAGTTCTTC.

The chain links TRBV6-5 to TRBJ1-4; D is ambiguous. The V end lost 5 bases, the J end lost 7 bases, and 14 bases lay between the germline ends. This CDR3 region has 14 residues. The germline gives CDR1 MNHEY, CDR2 SVGAGI. DNA of the CDR3: TGTGCCAGCAGTCGCCCAGGACTCACTGAAAAACTGTTTTTT. Translated, it gives CASSRPGLTEKLFF.

This clone was counted a few times. The gene calls are TRBV4-2 and TRBJ2-7, with TRBD2 matching over 10 bases. V lost 6 bases, J lost 3 bases, and 11 bases stayed unmatched. The germline CDR1 and CDR2 sequences are LGHNA and YNFKEQ. This CDR3 has 16 amino acids. The CDR3 bases are TGTGCCAGCAGTCCCTACGGTGGGACTAGCGACTACGAGCAGTACTTC. It encodes CASSPYGGTSDYEQYF.

J is TRBJ1-1 and V is TRBV7-8; 8 nucleotides match TRBD1. The CDR3 totals 17 residues. Trimming at V came to 0 bases and at J to 2 bases, leaving 8 bases not matched to a gene. In germline, CDR1 is SGHVS, CDR2 FQNEAQ. The CDR3 region has the DNA TGTGCCAGCAGCTTAGCGGACAGGGTATCCCGAAACACTGAAGCTTTCTTT. It yields the protein CASSLADRVSRNTEAFF.

This clone was observed a handful of times. The chain's CDR3 is CASSRDKLLGRGYTF. The CDR3 DNA is TGTGCCAGTAGTCGGGACAAACTACTCGGTAGAGGCTACACCTTC. This chain links TRBV19 with TRBJ1-2; tentative D call: TRBD1 (6 bases). V was cut by 5 bases and J by 8 bases, with 21 bases left in between. CDR1 and CDR2 (germline): LNHDA, SQIVND (reference sequence). CDR3 length: 15 amino acids.

The chain has TRBV19 and TRBJ1-2, with a tentative D call TRBD1 (5 bases). V lost 9 bases to trimming and J lost 2 bases, with 25 bases between them. This CDR3 is built from 17 residues. Germline CDR1 and CDR2: LNHDA and SQIVND (reference sequence). The CDR3 coding sequence is TGTGCCAGCCAACCCTTAACATCCCAGGGTGAAAACTATGGCTACACCTTC. Amino acid sequence: CASQPLTSQGENYGYTF.

CDR3: CATREGPDYGYTF. In DNA form, the CDR3 reads TGTGCCACCAGGGAGGGGCCGGACTATGGCTACACCTTC. The rearrangement links TRBV28 to TRBJ1-2; the D gene is possibly TRBD1 (5 bases). Trimming cost V 10 bases and J 3 bases, with 15 bases left between them. Germline CDR1 MDHEN, CDR2 SYDVKM. The CDR3 is 13 amino acids.

In this sample, this clone turned up a few times. The gene calls are TRBV18 and TRBJ2-3; D is uncertain. Germline V lookup: CDR1 KGHSH, CDR2 LQKENI. Trimming took 4 bases from V and 5 from J, leaving 4 bases between them. The CDR3 consists of 11 residues. CDR3 in DNA: TGTGCCAGCTCACTAAGAGATACGCAGTATTTT. It yields the protein CASSLRDTQYF.

Comment on this clone: A far larger clone is one nucleotide away, so this likely arose from a read error. This chain links TRBV7-8 with TRBJ1-1; D remains unclear. The CDR3 loop spans 12 amino acids. CDR1 SGHVS and CDR2 FQNEAQ come from the germline V gene. Trimming left V 3 bases short and J 0 bases short, with 2 bases between. The CDR3 DNA follows: TGTGCCAGCAGCTTGATGAACACTGAAGCTTTCTTT. Its protein product is CASSLMNTEAFF.

This clone was seen ten or more times. J is TRBJ2-7 and V is TRBV5-1, with D hard to call. The germline CDR1 and CDR2 sequences are SGHRS and YFSETQ. The CDR3 is 14 amino acids. The V and J ends lost 7 bases and 3 bases respectively, with 17 bases between them. The CDR3 DNA follows: TGCGCCAGCGGGTGGGCAGGTGAGATCTACGAGCAGTACGTC. This encodes CASGWAGEIYEQYV.

In this sample, this clone turned up a few times. The chain combines TRBV9 with TRBJ2-5; no definite D call. Germline CDR1 reads SGDLS; CDR2 reads YYNGEE. This CDR3 contains 12 residues. Trimming left V 0 bases short and J 7 bases short, with 7 bases between. CDR3 sequence: CASSVGVGTQYF. The CDR3 DNA is TGTGCCAGCAGCGTAGGGGTGGGGACCCAGTACTTC.

The gene calls are TRBV19 and TRBJ2-1, with 9 positions matching TRBD2. The germline V gene has CDR1 LNHDA and CDR2 SQIVND (reference sequence). V gave up 5 bases and J gave up 8 bases; unmatched junction bases: 13. The length of the CDR3 is 16 residues. Here the CDR3 DNA reads TGTGCCAGTAGTGCTTTAGCGGGGGAGATACACGATGAGCAGTTCTTC. Residues: CASSALAGEIHDEQFF.

The rearrangement joins TRBV27 to TRBJ1-2, with 9 nucleotides matching TRBD1. CDR1 is MNHEY, CDR2 SMNVEV, per germline (reference sequence). Trimming at V came to 5 bases and at J to 6 bases, leaving 13 bases not matched to a gene. The CDR3 loop spans 16 amino acids. CDR3 residues: CASSPYTGTGRNGYTF. CDR3 sequence (DNA): TGTGCCAGCAGTCCCTATACCGGGACAGGGAGGAATGGCTACACCTTC.

At least ten counts were recorded for this clone. V gene TRBV4-3 combines with J gene TRBJ2-3; D call uncertain. The germline V gene encodes CDR1 LGHNA and CDR2 YSLEER. The CDR3 has 13 amino acids. V dropped 0 bases and J dropped 4 bases, with 5 bases sitting between them. The CDR3 loop is CASSQDKADTQYF. The CDR3 region has the DNA TGCGCCAGCAGCCAAGACAAGGCAGATACGCAGTATTTT.

The chain combines TRBV27 with TRBJ2-1; no reliable D call. Trimming stripped 6 bases from V and 3 bases from J, with 18 bases between. CDR1 and CDR2 from the germline V gene are MNHEY and SMNVEV (reference sequence). The CDR3 spans 16 residues. The CDR3 reads CASRKAEGRYYNEQFF. The CDR3 DNA reads as TGTGCCAGCAGAAAGGCCGAAGGAAGGTACTACAATGAGCAGTTCTTC.

This clone was recorded a few times. The rearrangement uses TRBV7-9 and TRBJ1-1, with a possible D match to TRBD1 (5 bases). Germline loops: CDR1 SEHNR, CDR2 FQNEAQ (reference sequence). This CDR3 is 12 amino acids long. Trimming took 5 bases from V and 5 from J, leaving 9 bases between them. The CDR3 here is CASSHEGTEAFF. CDR3 DNA: TGTGCCAGCAGCCATGAGGGGACTGAAGCTTTCTTT. Combining the CDR3 with reference TRBV7-9 and TRBJ1-1 gives the whole variable domain DTGVSQNPRHKITKRGQNVTFRCDPISEHNRLYWYRQTLGQGPEFLTYFQNEAQLEKSRLLSDRFSAERPKGSFSTLEIQRTEQGDSAMYLCASSHEGTEAFFGQGTRLTVV.

This clone was seen a handful of times. The chain employs TRBV9 and TRBJ2-1; 7 nucleotides match TRBD2. The germline V gene has CDR1 SGDLS and CDR2 YYNGEE. This CDR3 comprises 15 residues. J was trimmed by 4 bases and V by 2 bases; bases with no gene match: 6. The CDR3 region is CASSVQTSSYNEQFF. DNA for the CDR3: TGTGCCAGCAGCGTCCAGACTAGCAGTTACAATGAGCAGTTCTTC.

This clone was observed a few times. Distinct nucleotide sequences in the sample also encode this CDR3. This sequence joins TRBV4-2 and TRBJ2-5; D might be TRBD2 (5 bases). The germline V and J ends were trimmed by 1 base and 2 bases, with 11 bases remaining between them. The CDR3 is 15 amino acids. The germline gives CDR1 LGHNA, CDR2 YNFKEQ. CDR3: CASSQGRGSQETQYF. The DNA of the CDR3 is TGTGCCAGCAGCCAAGGCCGGGGAAGTCAAGAGACCCAGTACTTC.

This clone was observed a handful of times. The rearrangement joins TRBV29-1 to TRBJ2-3; D is perhaps TRBD2 (6 bases). The CDR3 contains 18 residues. V was shortened by 0 bases and J by 4 bases, with 23 bases between the two germline ends. CDR1 and CDR2 from the germline V gene are SQVTM and ANQGSEA. The CDR3, as DNA: TGCAGCGTTGAAGATCGCGGGGATTTTAGTGCGTACGCAGATACGCAGTATTTT. Translation: CSVEDRGDFSAYADTQYF.